This T cell receptor (beta chain) was recovered during a study of molecular identifiers for immune sequencing clone quantification. About the research overall: Five aliquots were made in replicates from the RNA of about 19,000 or 110,000 naive CD8 cells, and four were sequenced.

The CDR3 extends over 14 amino acids. V lost 1 base and J lost 7, with 8 bases in between. Germline V CDR1 and CDR2: SGHVS, FNYEAQ. Previously published methods and listed TCR primers were used for the bulk TCR libraries. TCRdb re-derived calls from the PCR reads in MiXCR, one entry per CDR3 protein. Of about 320,000 distinct CDR3 sequences listed, roughly 24% were seen once; the top ten hold about 0.71%. Ten or more counts support this clonotype. The sequenced sample was naive CD8+ T cells from blood, with Jurkat cell RNA spiked in. Subset meaning: FACS-sorted CD8+CD4-CCR7+CD45RA+ naive T cells. This chain uses TRBV7-6 with TRBJ1-6, with D possibly TRBD1 on 5 matching bases. The receptor's source is a human donor in good health. Some libraries in this study had Jurkat cell RNA spiked in. The CDR3 nucleotides read TGTGCCAGCAGCTTAGGAGGGGCAAATTCACCCCTCCACTTT. Encoded protein: CASSLGGANSPLHF.